This paragraph covers one T cell receptor (beta chain) sequence. This CDR3 contains 15 residues. Germline V CDR1 and CDR2: SGHTA, FQGNSA. Trimming stripped 7 bases from V and 1 base from J, with 16 bases between. These data belong to a study of blood T cell repertoires in COVID-19. Method: immunoSEQ multiplex PCR; TCRdb's copy keeps in-frame clones and lacks some. The sample yields about 68,000 clones, about 91% seen once. This receptor was obtained from a man aged 40-49 years with COVID-19, enrolled during active disease. V is TRBV7-2 and J is TRBJ1-1; weak D call: TRBD1 (5 bases). Material for sequencing was peripheral blood. The CDR3 here is CASTIAAGSNTEAFF. The DNA for the CDR3 is TGTGCCAGCACCATAGCGGCAGGGTCGAACACTGAAGCTTTCTTT. Variable domain in full (rest from reference TRBV7-2 and TRBJ1-1): GAGVSQSPSNKVTEKGKDVELRCDPISGHTALYWYRQSLGQGLEFLIYFQGNSAPDKSGLPSDRFSAERTGGSVSTLTIQRTQQEDSAVYLCASTIAAGSNTEAFFGQGTRLTVV.